The source of this T cell receptor (beta chain) is a study of shared clonotypes between healthy human individuals. As for the study in general: Donors had three CD4 naive, three CD4 memory, two CD8 naive and one CD8 memory plate apiece.

Germline values: CDR1 MNHEY, CDR2 SVGAGI. CDR3 length: 15 residues. V dropped 6 bases and J dropped 5; count of bases not matched to a gene: 4. A word on this clone: The antigen remains unidentified.

General study results and limits: Blood was the sole source, and tissue repertoires probably differ. Among several donors, roughly 5.4% of naive CD4 clonotypes were found in common. A generally larger estimated richness was seen in naive subsets than in memory subsets.

Naive CD8 cells comprised CD45RO-negative, CCR7-positively selected cells, excluding terminally differentiated effector memory CD45RA+ cells. Using immunoSEQ multiplex PCR, the repertoire was profiled, and TCRdb retains in-frame clones only, with some absent. The sample records fewer than 700,000 clones, roughly 95% being singletons. The chain joins TRBV6-5 to TRBJ2-3; 14 nucleotides agree with TRBD2. What was sequenced was naive CD8+ T cells sorted from blood. The sequence came from a woman between 25 and 40 years old in good health. This CDR3 reads CASSLTSGREDTQYF. The DNA of the CDR3 is TGTGCCAGCAGCCTGACTAGCGGGAGGGAAGATACGCAGTATTTT.